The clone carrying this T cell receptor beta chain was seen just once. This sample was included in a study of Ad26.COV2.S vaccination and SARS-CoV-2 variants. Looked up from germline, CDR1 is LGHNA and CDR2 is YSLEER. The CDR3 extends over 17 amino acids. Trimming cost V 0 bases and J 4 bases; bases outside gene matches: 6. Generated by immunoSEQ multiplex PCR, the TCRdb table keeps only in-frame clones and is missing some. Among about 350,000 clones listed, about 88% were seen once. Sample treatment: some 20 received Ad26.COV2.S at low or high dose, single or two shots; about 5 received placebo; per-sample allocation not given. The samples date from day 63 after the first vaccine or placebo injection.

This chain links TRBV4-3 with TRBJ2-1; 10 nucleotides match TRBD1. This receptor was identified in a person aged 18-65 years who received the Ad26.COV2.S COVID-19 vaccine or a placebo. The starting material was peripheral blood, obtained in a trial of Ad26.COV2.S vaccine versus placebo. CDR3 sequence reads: CASSQDRDRGRYNEQFF. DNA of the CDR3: TGCGCCAGCAGCCAAGATCGGGACAGGGGTAGATACAATGAGCAGTTCTTC.